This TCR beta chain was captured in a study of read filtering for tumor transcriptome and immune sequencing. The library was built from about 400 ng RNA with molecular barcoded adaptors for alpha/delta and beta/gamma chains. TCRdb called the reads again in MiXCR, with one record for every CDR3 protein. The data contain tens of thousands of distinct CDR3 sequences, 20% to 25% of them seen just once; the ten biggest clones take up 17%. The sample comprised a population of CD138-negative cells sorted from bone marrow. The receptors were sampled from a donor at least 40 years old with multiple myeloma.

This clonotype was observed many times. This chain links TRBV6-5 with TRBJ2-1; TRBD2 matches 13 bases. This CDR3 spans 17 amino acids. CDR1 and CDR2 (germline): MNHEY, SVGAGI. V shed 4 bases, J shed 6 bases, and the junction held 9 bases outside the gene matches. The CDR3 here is CASSSPGLAGEGNEQFF. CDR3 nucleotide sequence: TGTGCCAGCAGTTCCCCCGGACTAGCGGGAGAGGGCAATGAGCAGTTCTTC.